The TCR beta chain described here comes from a study of cytomegalovirus exposure and HLA in healthy donors (dated by TCRdb to between 2016 and 2019). Context from the whole study: An earlier analysis of approximately 640 of the donors reported 250 to 300 Gb of sequence data and roughly 100 million unique TCR beta sequences from 150 million to 200 million T cells. An early release covering just under 650 HLA-typed donors comprised roughly 300 gigabases of sequencing data and tens of millions of unique TCR sequences. Among the approximately 400 genotyped donors, under 90% belonged to the genetic ancestry cluster associated with self-reported Caucasian donors. The study aimed to test whether cataloging public T cell receptors could reveal signatures of past pathogen exposure. Using immunosequencing, the study profiled T cell repertoires from about 610 subjects and related those repertoires to cytomegalovirus serostatus. Along with the roughly 670-subject first cohort, a separate validation cohort of over a hundred different subjects was used. The study combined high-throughput TCR immunosequencing, statistical association of individual TCRs with disease status, and machine learning to predict cytomegalovirus infection status. A later analysis re-analyzed previously published TCR beta repertoires from 550 to 700 donors and added high-resolution HLA genotyping to study TCR occurrence patterns. The later analysis used no new phenotypic data to find candidate immune exposures, relying instead on TCR beta sequences and their occurrence across donors. To decide whether each TCR beta V gene segment behaved as functional or pseudogenic, an earlier analysis of some 540 of the donors relied on high-throughput TCR beta sequencing. Donor age, sex, ethnicity and CMV serostatus were compiled together with the repertoire data. A later genetic analysis took genome-wide SNP genotypes for about 65% of the 666 donors and used that subset as a discovery cohort. Every discovery cohort repertoire had been produced on one sequencing platform. Class I and class II HLA loci were covered by the typing at four-digit resolution. The number of typed donors differed by locus: about 629-630 for A, B, C, DRB1 and DQB1; 500 to 550 for DQA1; around 610 for DPA1; and roughly 470 for DPB1. Roughly 5 DR-DQ haplotypes were handled as single units for association and clustering because linkage in the cohort was strong. Among roughly 400 genotyped donors of the cohort, an average of around 250,000 unique TCR beta nucleotide sequences was sequenced per donor, of which about 19% were non-productive. Results the study describes overall, beyond this receptor: In both the original and validation cohorts, the classifier was reported to diagnose cytomegalovirus status with high specificity and sensitivity. A later analysis found that most CMV-associated TCR beta chains appeared HLA-restricted, with HLA associations seemingly driven largely by CMV exposure. Because HLA typing was unavailable for some donors at each locus, only the typed subset was used in association tests. Only TCR beta chains were sequenced in this cohort, and the absence of alpha or paired-chain data limited detectable features. In a later analysis, several top co-occurrence clusters were reported to appear linked to parvovirus B19, influenza, CMV and Epstein-Barr virus. Immune exposure information for the cohort was limited to CMV serostatus. The study gave a list of 150 to 200 TCR beta chains associated with cytomegalovirus. The presence/absence analyses assumed that sequencing depth was roughly uniform across donors, and that assumption may not be true. When HLA alleles, especially DR and DQ, strongly co-occurred, attributing TCR associations to individual alleles was difficult. According to the authors, the approach could potentially be generalized to other disease states and immunological phenotypes. Linkage disequilibrium might explain the correlated functional status among segregating V segments, but an unknown experimental factor could not be excluded. In a later analysis, around 17,000 TCR beta sequences were associated with specific HLA alleles at a false discovery rate of 0.05. Most TCR sequences were observed very rarely across donors, whereas some public TCRs were present in many individuals. A few of the identified cytomegalovirus-associated TCR beta chains were confirmed in vitro to be specific for cytomegalovirus antigens. In a later analysis, HLA-associated TCR beta chains showed more clonal expansion and lower generation probabilities than non-associated chains that were equally common. Over 15 rarely observed V segments, including chromosome 9 orphons, were excluded from the earlier analysis of some 590 of the donors because counts were too low. A further reported finding was that TCR beta sequences accurately predicted the HLA-A and HLA-B alleles for most subjects in the first cohort. Compared with the 666-donor mean, donors in an Asian-associated ancestry cluster had fewer N-insertions in productive TCRs, according to a later genetic analysis. A later analysis found that TCR association rates varied across HLA loci, with DRB1 alleles showing the most associated TCRs and HLA-C alleles the fewest. In a later genetic analysis, a missense DCLRE1C variant was associated with V-gene and J-gene trimming of TCR beta chains, and the association was replicated in an independent cohort. An earlier analysis of around 600 of the donors showed that most TCR beta V segments appeared in productive rearrangements either about 87% or about 30% of the time, which broadly matched IMGT annotations. A cluster of highly shared sequence variants was judged likely to be a technical artifact of the sequencing pipeline.

As to this clone: There is no known antigen for this receptor. Qualities for individual bases were not recorded, and no much larger clone is one base off.

The method behind the library was the immunoSEQ multiplex PCR assay. A mixture of 60 forward primers for TCR Vbeta segments and 13 reverse primers for TCR Jbeta segments was used in the multiplex PCR. A multiplex PCR assay on genomic DNA amplified the CDR3 region of rearranged TCR beta genes. The Illumina HiSeq System was used to sequence the amplified TCR beta libraries as 87-base-pair reads. The authors' pipeline ran thus. A later analysis tallied roughly 76 million unique TCR beta chains across the 666 repertoires, and some 10 million of those chains were shared by two or more donors. Raw reads were error-corrected and collapsed into unique sequences with a nearest-neighbor algorithm that merged closely related sequences to remove PCR and sequencing errors. To assign V, D and J gene segments, CDR3 sequences were aligned to IMGT reference sequences. For a sequence to be retained, a match of at least six nucleotides was required to both a V gene segment and a J gene segment. Rearrangements were called productive when the CDR3 lacked stop codons and stayed in frame with V and J; all others were non-productive. Following IMGT convention, CDR3 was defined as the stretch from the second conserved V-encoded cysteine up to the conserved J-encoded phenylalanine. The earlier analysis of a few hundred of the donors excluded sequences that lacked an unambiguous match to a single V gene segment. An earlier analysis of roughly 590 of the donors called V segments functional above 56.7% productive rearrangements and segregating when the between-donor standard deviation exceeded 5%. A statistical classification framework was built to diagnose cytomegalovirus status from the catalog of TCR beta chain sequences. A later analysis assigned V and J genes by comparing TCR nucleotide sequences with IMGT/GENE-DB human TR gene sequences. The TCRdist pipeline was used in a later analysis to assign CDR3 sequences and most-parsimonious VDJ recombination scenarios. A later analysis defined each TCR beta chain by its CDR3 amino acid sequence plus V-gene family, and excluded reads lacking a unique V-gene family. In a later analysis, fewer than 600 highly shared, low-generation-probability nucleotide sequences were removed to address suspected cross-contamination and a sequencing artifact. In a later analysis, a clonal expansion index for each public chain was calculated from normalized within-repertoire ranks of inferred template counts. A later analysis computed generation probabilities with a VDJ recombination model fitted to out-of-frame rearrangements, and checked the results against IGoR. A later analysis scored TCR-TCR, TCR-HLA and TCR-CMV co-occurrence with hypergeometric tests, applying a repertoire-size bias correction to TCR pairs. In a later analysis, false discovery rates were estimated by permuting HLA or CMV assignments 20 times. In a later analysis, co-occurring TCRs were grouped using DBSCAN, and TCRdist sequence similarity was added for clustering within HLA-allele-positive subsets. Repertoires with fewer than 30,000 or more than 120,000 public chains were left out of co-occurrence clustering, as were a handful of repertoires with anomalous nucleotide sharing. Not all clones reach the TCRdb copy of this immuneACCESS table, which keeps in-frame sequences only. Checked studies attribute under half of the gap to unresolved V genes and leave the rest unexplained. V, J and clone size are taken as reported in that table, and D and trimming were inferred from the DNA itself. The sample table contains roughly 120,000 clones; only one count was recorded for 77% of them. The ten largest clones capture 9.5% to 15% of the sample.

The cohort consisted of 650 to 850 healthy bone marrow donors. All cohort members were sampled while nominally healthy, although unrecorded immune exposures were likely present. The donor was CMV seropositive and belonged to the group of 250 to 350 seropositive cohort members. A peripheral blood sample was collected from each donor, and TCR beta sequencing was performed on peripheral blood mononuclear cells. Genomic DNA extraction from the blood cell samples was performed with the Qiagen DNeasy Blood Extraction Kit. The TCR was taken from a woman in her forties in good health and CMV-seropositive. The sample consisted of PBMCs.

The nucleotide sequence is given as TGTGCCAGCAGCCTTGGACAGGCACAAGGCTACACCTTC. Its amino acids are CASSLGQAQGYTF. The sequence is built from TRBV6-1 and TRBJ1-2; 7 middle bases align to TRBD1. Reading the germline V gene gives CDR1 MNHNS and CDR2 SASEGT. Reading from cysteine to phenylalanine, the CDR3 counts 13 amino acids. The read is trimmed to its CDR3 DNA, 39 bases read in frame from base 1. Trimming takes 6 bases off V and 8 bases off J; junction bases not matched to a gene: 9.